These T cell receptor beta chains were read from a single sample in a study of beta chain features in type 1 diabetes. Clones were read by immunoSEQ multiplex PCR, and TCRdb kept only the in-frame ones, dropping some. In the table there are under 900,000 clones, roughly 17% of which are singletons. The specimen was naive CD4+ T cells from blood. All receptors derive from a woman younger than 30 in good health. Each CDR3 is given with its conserved first and last residue. D genes are given only for firm matches. Clone size is given for some rows only: seen once, a few or many times, or a class if the clone is expanded.

j_call: TRBJ2-2
cdr3_length: 15
d_call: NA
clone_size: NA
v_call: TRBV7-9
cdr3_aa: CASSLQGRGTGELFF
cdr3_nt: TGTGCCAGCAGCCTACAGGGCAGGGGCACCGGGGAGCTGTTTTTT

j_call: TRBJ2-7
cdr3_length: 13
d_call: NA
clone_size: few
v_call: TRBV7-2
cdr3_aa: CASSFSRGLEQYF
cdr3_nt: TGTGCCAGCAGCTTCTCCAGGGGTCTCGAGCAGTACTTC

j_call: TRBJ2-2
cdr3_length: 16
d_call: NA
clone_size: few
v_call: TRBV5-8
cdr3_aa: CASSLVQTGNTGELFF
cdr3_nt: TGTGCCAGCAGCTTGGTCCAAACGGGTAACACCGGGGAGCTGTTTTTT

j_call: TRBJ2-7
cdr3_length: 14
d_call: TRBD1
clone_size: NA
v_call: TRBV6-5
cdr3_aa: CASSYRQGYYEQYF
cdr3_nt: TGTGCCAGCAGTTACCGACAGGGATACTACGAGCAGTACTTC

j_call: TRBJ2-3
cdr3_length: 16
d_call: TRBD2
clone_size: NA
v_call: TRBV9
cdr3_aa: CASSAQPGLSTDTQYF
cdr3_nt: TGTGCCAGCAGCGCCCAGCCGGGACTAAGCACAGATACGCAGTATTTT

j_call: TRBJ1-5
cdr3_length: 15
d_call: TRBD1
clone_size: NA
v_call: TRBV6-5
cdr3_aa: CATTRGQGFNQPQHF
cdr3_nt: TGTGCCACGACACGGGGACAGGGGTTCAATCAGCCCCAGCATTTT

j_call: TRBJ2-2
cdr3_length: 15
d_call: TRBD2
clone_size: NA
v_call: TRBV28
cdr3_aa: CASSLGTSGNGELFF
cdr3_nt: TGTGCCAGCAGTTTAGGGACTAGCGGGAACGGGGAGCTGTTTTTT

j_call: TRBJ2-3
cdr3_length: 13
d_call: NA
clone_size: few
v_call: TRBV4-1
cdr3_aa: CASSQRRTDTQYF
cdr3_nt: TGCGCCAGCAGCCAAAGACGCACAGATACGCAGTATTTT

j_call: TRBJ2-1
cdr3_length: 14
d_call: NA
clone_size: few
v_call: TRBV21-1
cdr3_aa: CASSLLAGGNEQFF
cdr3_nt: TGTGCCAGCAGCCTTCTAGCGGGGGGCAATGAGCAGTTCTTC

j_call: TRBJ1-3
cdr3_length: 16
d_call: NA
clone_size: few
v_call: TRBV7-9
cdr3_aa: CASSLAVGQLGNTIYF
cdr3_nt: TGTGCCAGCAGCTTAGCCGTGGGACAACTAGGAAACACCATATATTTT

j_call: TRBJ2-5
cdr3_length: 16
d_call: TRBD2
clone_size: NA
v_call: TRBV15
cdr3_aa: CATSRTSGIREETQYF
cdr3_nt: TGTGCCACCAGCAGGACTAGCGGGATAAGGGAGGAGACCCAGTACTTC

j_call: TRBJ2-7
cdr3_length: 13
d_call: NA
clone_size: NA
v_call: TRBV29-1
cdr3_aa: CSVVDYPPSEQYF
cdr3_nt: TGCAGCGTTGTGGACTACCCTCCGAGCGAGCAGTACTTC

j_call: TRBJ2-3
cdr3_length: 13
d_call: NA
clone_size: NA
v_call: TRBV2
cdr3_aa: CASTESITDTQYF
cdr3_nt: TGTGCCAGCACCGAGAGTATCACAGATACGCAGTATTTT

j_call: TRBJ2-2
cdr3_length: 16
d_call: TRBD2
clone_size: NA
v_call: TRBV25-1
cdr3_aa: CASSDTSGRALGELFF
cdr3_nt: TGTGCCAGCAGTGATACTAGCGGGAGGGCCCTCGGGGAGCTGTTTTTT

j_call: TRBJ1-4
cdr3_length: 11
d_call: NA
clone_size: NA
v_call: TRBV20-1
cdr3_aa: CSARLDEKLFF
cdr3_nt: TGCAGTGCTCGGCTGGATGAAAAACTGTTTTTT

j_call: TRBJ1-2
cdr3_length: 13
d_call: NA
clone_size: NA
v_call: TRBV5-4
cdr3_aa: CASSLGTDYGYTF
cdr3_nt: TGTGCCAGCAGCTTGGGGACTGATTATGGCTACACCTTC

j_call: TRBJ1-1
cdr3_length: 14
d_call: TRBD1
clone_size: NA
v_call: TRBV6-5
cdr3_aa: CASRSPGQGLEAFF
cdr3_nt: TGTGCCAGCAGATCGCCGGGACAGGGACTAGAAGCTTTCTTT

j_call: TRBJ2-1
cdr3_length: 18
d_call: TRBD2
clone_size: few
v_call: TRBV7-2
cdr3_aa: CASSSRPGTSGKYNEQFF
cdr3_nt: TGTGCCAGCAGCTCGAGACCCGGGACTAGCGGGAAATACAATGAGCAGTTCTTC

j_call: TRBJ2-7
cdr3_length: 14
d_call: NA
clone_size: NA
v_call: TRBV25-1
cdr3_aa: CASSERKGPYEQYF
cdr3_nt: TGTGCCAGCAGTGAGAGGAAAGGGCCCTACGAGCAGTACTTC

j_call: TRBJ2-3
cdr3_length: 14
d_call: TRBD1
clone_size: NA
v_call: TRBV4-2
cdr3_aa: CASSFRDRSDTQYF
cdr3_nt: TGTGCCAGCAGCTTTCGGGACAGGTCAGATACGCAGTATTTT

j_call: TRBJ2-5
cdr3_length: 14
d_call: NA
clone_size: NA
v_call: TRBV5-1
cdr3_aa: CASSWGNIQETQYF
cdr3_nt: TGCGCCAGCAGCTGGGGGAATATCCAAGAGACCCAGTACTTC

j_call: TRBJ2-5
cdr3_length: 14
d_call: TRBD2
clone_size: few
v_call: TRBV5-4
cdr3_aa: CASSFEREEETQYF
cdr3_nt: TGTGCCAGCAGCTTTGAGCGGGAGGAAGAGACCCAGTACTTC

j_call: TRBJ2-1
cdr3_length: 15
d_call: NA
clone_size: NA
v_call: TRBV5-1
cdr3_aa: CASSSPGRLYNEQFF
cdr3_nt: TGCGCCAGCAGCTCACCGGGACGGTTATACAATGAGCAGTTCTTC

j_call: TRBJ2-1
cdr3_length: 14
d_call: NA
clone_size: once
v_call: TRBV7-9
cdr3_aa: CASTPEWIGNEQFF
cdr3_nt: TGTGCCAGCACCCCTGAGTGGATCGGCAATGAGCAGTTCTTC

j_call: TRBJ2-1
cdr3_length: 15
d_call: NA
clone_size: NA
v_call: TRBV9
cdr3_aa: CASSVESLAGNEQFF
cdr3_nt: TGTGCCAGCAGCGTAGAAAGCCTAGCAGGTAATGAGCAGTTCTTC

j_call: TRBJ2-1
cdr3_length: 13
d_call: NA
clone_size: NA
v_call: TRBV18
cdr3_aa: CASSQDRFGEQFF
cdr3_nt: TGTGCCAGCTCTCAAGACAGGTTCGGGGAGCAGTTCTTC

j_call: TRBJ2-4
cdr3_length: 17
d_call: NA
clone_size: few
v_call: TRBV7-2
cdr3_aa: CASSQDTPGFAKNIQYF
cdr3_nt: TGCGCCAGCAGCCAAGATACTCCCGGCTTCGCCAAAAACATTCAGTACTTC

j_call: TRBJ1-1
cdr3_length: 15
d_call: TRBD1
clone_size: NA
v_call: TRBV7-2
cdr3_aa: CASSPRQGTNTEAFF
cdr3_nt: TGTGCCAGCAGCCCGCGACAGGGAACTAACACTGAAGCTTTCTTT

j_call: TRBJ2-2
cdr3_length: 15
d_call: NA
clone_size: NA
v_call: TRBV7-2
cdr3_aa: CASSSDLANTGELFF
cdr3_nt: TGTGCCAGCAGCTCCGACCTCGCGAACACCGGGGAGCTGTTTTTT

j_call: TRBJ2-1
cdr3_length: 15
d_call: TRBD2
clone_size: NA
v_call: TRBV4-1
cdr3_aa: CASSQPASGNNEQFF
cdr3_nt: TGCGCCAGCAGCCAACCCGCTAGCGGGAACAATGAGCAGTTCTTC

j_call: TRBJ2-5
cdr3_length: 15
d_call: NA
clone_size: NA
v_call: TRBV28
cdr3_aa: CASSKPNRVQETQYF
cdr3_nt: TGTGCCAGCAGCAAGCCTAACAGGGTCCAAGAGACCCAGTACTTC

j_call: TRBJ2-1
cdr3_length: 11
d_call: NA
clone_size: few
v_call: TRBV7-9
cdr3_aa: CASSPYNEQFF
cdr3_nt: TGTGCCAGCAGCCCGTACAATGAGCAGTTCTTC

j_call: TRBJ2-3
cdr3_length: 14
d_call: NA
clone_size: few
v_call: TRBV4-2
cdr3_aa: CASSQEEPSGTQYF
cdr3_nt: TGTGCCAGCAGCCAAGAGGAGCCTAGTGGTACGCAGTATTTT

j_call: TRBJ1-5
cdr3_length: 15
d_call: NA
clone_size: few
v_call: TRBV19
cdr3_aa: CASKGTGHGNQPQHF
cdr3_nt: TGTGCCAGTAAGGGTACAGGACATGGCAATCAGCCCCAGCATTTT

j_call: TRBJ2-5
cdr3_length: 14
d_call: TRBD1
clone_size: NA
v_call: TRBV19
cdr3_aa: CASSRDSIQETQYF
cdr3_nt: TGTGCCAGTAGTAGGGACAGCATCCAAGAGACCCAGTACTTC

j_call: TRBJ2-5
cdr3_length: 14
d_call: TRBD2
clone_size: NA
v_call: TRBV10-3
cdr3_aa: CAISEREYQETQYF
cdr3_nt: TGTGCCATCAGCGAGCGGGAGTACCAAGAGACCCAGTACTTC

j_call: TRBJ1-2
cdr3_length: 13
d_call: NA
clone_size: few
v_call: TRBV7-2
cdr3_aa: CASSLNGAGGYTF
cdr3_nt: TGTGCCAGCAGCTTAAATGGGGCTGGTGGCTACACCTTC

j_call: TRBJ2-1
cdr3_length: 12
d_call: TRBD2
clone_size: NA
v_call: TRBV29-1
cdr3_aa: CSAWTSGNEQFF
cdr3_nt: TGCAGCGCCTGGACTAGCGGGAATGAGCAGTTCTTC

j_call: TRBJ2-3
cdr3_length: 15
d_call: NA
clone_size: NA
v_call: TRBV19
cdr3_aa: CASRLSRAGTDTQYF
cdr3_nt: TGTGCCAGTAGGTTATCCCGGGCGGGAACAGATACGCAGTATTTT

j_call: TRBJ2-1
cdr3_length: 14
d_call: NA
clone_size: few
v_call: TRBV27
cdr3_aa: CASRRAPSYNEQFF
cdr3_nt: TGTGCCAGCAGGAGGGCCCCGTCTTACAATGAGCAGTTCTTC

j_call: TRBJ2-7
cdr3_length: 15
d_call: NA
clone_size: few
v_call: TRBV5-1
cdr3_aa: CASSLEGLRTYEQYF
cdr3_nt: TGCGCCAGCAGCTTGGAAGGACTCCGCACCTACGAGCAGTACTTC

j_call: TRBJ2-7
cdr3_length: 13
d_call: NA
clone_size: NA
v_call: TRBV27
cdr3_aa: CASKTGRAYEQYF
cdr3_nt: TGTGCCAGCAAGACGGGCAGGGCATACGAGCAGTACTTC

j_call: TRBJ2-1
cdr3_length: 14
d_call: TRBD2
clone_size: few
v_call: TRBV5-1
cdr3_aa: CASSLGSGSIEQFF
cdr3_nt: TGCGCCAGCAGCTTAGGTAGCGGGAGTATTGAGCAGTTCTTC